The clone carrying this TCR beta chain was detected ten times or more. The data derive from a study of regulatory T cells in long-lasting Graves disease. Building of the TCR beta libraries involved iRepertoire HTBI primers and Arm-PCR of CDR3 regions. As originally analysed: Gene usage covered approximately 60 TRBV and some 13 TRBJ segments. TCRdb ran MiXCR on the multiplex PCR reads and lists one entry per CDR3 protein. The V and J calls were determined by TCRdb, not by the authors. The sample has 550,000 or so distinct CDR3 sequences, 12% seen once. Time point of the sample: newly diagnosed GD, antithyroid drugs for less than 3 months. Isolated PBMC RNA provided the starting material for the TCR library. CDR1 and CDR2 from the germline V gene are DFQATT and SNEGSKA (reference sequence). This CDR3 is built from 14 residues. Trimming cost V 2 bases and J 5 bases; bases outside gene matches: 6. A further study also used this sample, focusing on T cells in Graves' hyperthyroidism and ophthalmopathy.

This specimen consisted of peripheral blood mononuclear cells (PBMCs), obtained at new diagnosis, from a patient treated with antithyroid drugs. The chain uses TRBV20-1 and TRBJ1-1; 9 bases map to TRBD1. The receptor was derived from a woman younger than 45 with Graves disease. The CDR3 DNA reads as TGCAGTGCTAGAAACAGGGGGCCGAGGACTGAAGCTTTCTTT. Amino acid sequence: CSARNRGPRTEAFF.